Presented here are 6 T cell receptor beta chains from one specimen sequenced in a study of blood T cell repertoires in COVID-19. Assay used: immunoSEQ multiplex PCR; TCRdb lists only in-frame clones, some missing. This table holds about 360,000 clones, about 89% found once. Sequences were obtained from PBMCs or T cells enriched from blood (not recorded which). Receptor source: a man aged 35-49 years in a cohort exposed to, infected with or recovered from COVID-19 (not recorded which).

The chain couples TRBV7-9 to TRBJ2-3; 7 positions agree with TRBD2. After removal of 4 bases from V and 1 base from J, the junction contained 11 bases not matched to a gene. The CDR3 runs to 17 residues. Germline V gene sequence: CDR1 SEHNR, CDR2 FQNEAQ (reference sequence). This CDR3 reads CASSSQGREVGTDTQYF. In DNA form, the CDR3 reads TGTGCCAGCAGCTCCCAAGGGAGGGAGGTGGGCACAGATACGCAGTATTTT.

On this clone: At the DNA level, this CDR3 is encoded by other sequences in the same sample as well. The J gene is TRBJ1-4, the V gene TRBV5-1, with TRBD1 identical over 7 bases. This CDR3 is built from 14 residues. The V and J ends lost 0 bases and 8 bases, in that order; junction bases with no gene match: 4. The germline V gene has CDR1 SGHRS and CDR2 YFSETQ. CDR3 sequence (DNA): TGCGCCAGCAGCTTGGGACAGGGTAGAGAAAAACTGTTTTTT. Protein: CASSLGQGREKLFF. The full variable domain, in which reference TRBV5-1 and TRBJ1-4 provide the parts outside the CDR3, is KAGVTQTPRYLIKTRGQQVTLSCSPISGHRSVSWYQQTPGQGLQFLFEYFSETQRNKGNFPGRFSGRQFSNSRSEMNVSTLELGDSALYLCASSLGQGREKLFFGSGTQLSVL.

This chain joins TRBV18 and TRBJ2-5; 12 bases match TRBD2. The germline CDR1 and CDR2 sequences are KGHSH and LQKENI. The ends lost 2 bases at V and 5 bases at J; junction bases unmatched: 6. This CDR3 spans 16 amino acids. CDR3 region: CASSPELAGGGETQYF. The CDR3 DNA follows: TGTGCCAGCTCACCAGAACTAGCGGGAGGCGGGGAGACCCAGTACTTC. Full variable domain (remainder filled in from reference TRBV18 and TRBJ2-5): NAGVMQNPRHLVRRRGQEARLRCSPMKGHSHVYWYRQLPEEGLKFMVYLQKENIIDESGMPKERFSAEFPKEGPSILRIQQVVRGDSAAYFCASSPELAGGGETQYFGPGTRLLVL.

This chain links TRBV7-9 with TRBJ1-5, with 8 bases lining up with TRBD1. CDR1 and CDR2 from the germline V gene are SEHNR and FQNEAQ (reference sequence). J lost 1 base, V lost 1 base, and 9 bases had no gene match. This CDR3 has 18 amino acids. CDR3 nucleotides: TGTGCCAGCAGCTTAGGTATGGACAGGGCAGTCAGCAATCAGCCCCAGCATTTT. Its protein is CASSLGMDRAVSNQPQHF.

This clone was counted once. Other DNA variants within this sample encode the same CDR3. The V gene is TRBV9, the J gene TRBJ2-2, with a possible D match to TRBD1 (6 bases). V was clipped by 4 bases and J by 2 bases, with 12 bases between them. There are 15 residues in the CDR3. In germline, CDR1 is SGDLS, CDR2 YYNGEE. For the CDR3, the DNA is TGTGCCAGCAGCCCACGGGACACCAACACCGGGGAGCTGTTTTTT. Translation gives CASSPRDTNTGELFF.

The chain is built from TRBV7-6 and TRBJ2-5, with D possibly TRBD1 on 6 matching bases. V shed 5 bases and J shed 2 bases, with 18 bases lying between them. CDR1 and CDR2 (germline): SGHVS, FNYEAQ. CDR3 length: 16 amino acids. Here the CDR3 reads CASSGHEWGQQETQYF. CDR3 bases: TGTGCCAGCAGCGGTCACGAGTGGGGACAACAAGAGACCCAGTACTTC.